This TCR beta chain derives from a study of T cells in Graves' hyperthyroidism and ophthalmopathy. The CDR3 extends over 13 amino acids. The germline V gene has CDR1 MNHEY and CDR2 SVGEGT. Diagnoses rested on clinical symptoms, serum thyroxine and TRAb, thyroid ultrasound and orbital computed tomography. PBMCs were obtained from over 8.5 ml fresh peripheral blood. RNA transcripts served as the template for amplifying TCR beta CDR3 regions. During a first-round RT-PCR of the TCR CDR3, the HTBI primer set was used. A single record per CDR3 protein comes from TCRdb applying MiXCR to the multiplex PCR reads. The repertoire holds a few hundred thousand distinct CDR3 sequences, with 15% to 20% as singletons. This clonotype is a singleton in its sample. One end of the junction does not line up with germline, which may come from a read error.

This receptor was obtained from a woman in her forties or fifties with Graves' hyperthyroidism. What was sequenced was blood. The chain recombines TRBV6-2 or TRBV6-3 with TRBJ1-1; D is uncertain. CDR3 region: CAGSDSRTFEAFF. CDR3 nucleotide sequence: TGTGCCGGCAGTGACTCCCGAACGTTTGAAGCTTTCTTT.